This is a list of T cell receptor beta chains from one sample in a study of T-cell reconstitution after alpha-beta-depleted transplantation in children. TCRdb called the PCR reads again in MiXCR, with one record for every CDR3 protein. The table has about 460,000 distinct CDR3 sequences, approximately 10% seen once. The sample in question was PBMCs, mostly from graft donor cells, obtained 180 days after TCRalphabeta/CD19-depleted stem cell transplant. Every receptor here comes from a female patient aged 2-15 years who had a stem cell transplant for aplastic anemia, so the T cells may come from the graft donor. Both conserved end residues are part of each CDR3. Fields, in order: V gene, clone size, D gene, J gene, CDR3 DNA, CDR3 protein. The D gene is left open where the match is weak. Clone size is stated in some rows and not others, as once, few, many or a class when expanded.

>TRBV6-2/TRBV6-3|few|TRBD1|TRBJ2-2
TGTGCCAGCAGTCATCGGACAGGCCGCGGGGAGCTGTTTTTT
CASSHRTGRGELFF
>TRBV6-2/TRBV6-3|few|NA|TRBJ2-1
TGTGCCAGCAGTTACTCGATACGGTCGCTTCCACACAATGAGCAGTTCTTC
CASSYSIRSLPHNEQFF
>TRBV20-1|NA|NA|TRBJ2-7
TGCAGTGCTACCGCCCGGAACCCCCACGAGCAGTACTTC
CSATARNPHEQYF
>TRBV28|few|TRBD2|TRBJ2-1
TGTGCCAGCAGTTTGGCGACTAGCTACAACAATGAGCAGTTCTTC
CASSLATSYNNEQFF
>TRBV6-2/TRBV6-3|few|TRBD1|TRBJ2-1
TGTGCCAGCAGTTACTCCCAGGGGGCCTACAATGAGCAGTTCTTC
CASSYSQGAYNEQFF
>TRBV27|NA|TRBD1|TRBJ1-2
TGTGCCAGCAGTTCCCTCCAGGGGGCTGGGTATGGCTACACCTTC
CASSSLQGAGYGYTF
>TRBV5-1|NA|TRBD1|TRBJ1-6
TGCGCCAGCAGCTCACAGGGGCGTACAATCTCCTATAATTCACCCCTCCACTTT
CASSSQGRTISYNSPLHF
>TRBV6-1|NA|TRBD1|TRBJ1-3
TGTGCCAGCAGTCCGTCCGGGACAGGACTCTCTCGAAACACCATATATTTT
CASSPSGTGLSRNTIYF
>TRBV29-1|few|TRBD1|TRBJ2-3
TGCAGCGTTGAAGGTGGACAGGGAATAGGGACAGATACGCAGTATTTT
CSVEGGQGIGTDTQYF
>TRBV6-5|NA|TRBD2|TRBJ2-1
TGTGCCAGCAGTTACCGGGCTAGCGGAGCGGGGAATGAGCAGTTCTTC
CASSYRASGAGNEQFF
>TRBV28|NA|TRBD2|TRBJ2-1
TGTGCCAGCAGTCCACGGACTAGCGGGATGTTTCTGTTCTTC
CASSPRTSGMFLFF
>TRBV6-1|NA|TRBD1|TRBJ1-1
TGTGCCAGCAGTGATGGGACAGGGGGCTCTGAAGCTTTCTTT
CASSDGTGGSEAFF